Reported below is one TCR beta chain. Antigen unknown. V shed 2 bases and J 10 bases; nucleotides not matched to a gene: 6. Germline CDR1 and CDR2: SGHDT and YYEEEE. The CDR3 spans 13 residues. The data were obtained in a study of T cell responses to AZD1222 COVID-19 vaccine. Method: immunoSEQ multiplex PCR; TCRdb's copy keeps in-frame clones and lacks some. The profile shows 95,000 to 130,000 clones, around 94% of them singletons. The study, taken as a whole, reports: Among AZD1222 vaccinees, only six were seropositive at baseline. White British people made up most donors, females outnumbered males, and clonal diversity was possibly underestimated. Two AZD1222 doses significantly raised spike-specific TCR breadth and depth over controls. CD4 TCRs covered the whole spike, strongest at regions 160-218 and 743-854.

This material consisted of peripheral blood, taken on day 0 of AZD1222 vaccination. This receptor was identified in an adult in good health. The chain links TRBV5-6 to TRBJ1-2; TRBD1 aligns across 9 bases. The CDR3 is CASSLPGTGLYTF. CDR3 coding DNA: TGTGCCAGCAGCTTACCCGGGACAGGGCTCTACACCTTC.